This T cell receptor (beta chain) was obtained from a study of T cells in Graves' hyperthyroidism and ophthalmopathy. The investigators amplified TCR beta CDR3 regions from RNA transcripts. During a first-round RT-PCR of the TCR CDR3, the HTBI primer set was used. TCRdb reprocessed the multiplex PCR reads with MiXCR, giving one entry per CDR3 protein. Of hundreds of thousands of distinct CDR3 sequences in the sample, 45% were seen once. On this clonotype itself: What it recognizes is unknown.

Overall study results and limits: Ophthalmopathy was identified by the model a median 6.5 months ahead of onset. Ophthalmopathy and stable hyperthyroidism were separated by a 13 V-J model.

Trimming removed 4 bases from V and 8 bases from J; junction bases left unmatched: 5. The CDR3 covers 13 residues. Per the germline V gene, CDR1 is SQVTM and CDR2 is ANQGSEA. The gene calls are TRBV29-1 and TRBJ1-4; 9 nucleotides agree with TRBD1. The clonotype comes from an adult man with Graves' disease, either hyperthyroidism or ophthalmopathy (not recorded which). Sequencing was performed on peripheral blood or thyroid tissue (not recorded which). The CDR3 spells CSVADRGDEKLFF. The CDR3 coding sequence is TGCAGCGTTGCGGACAGGGGTGACGAAAAACTGTTTTTT.